Included here is one T cell receptor beta chain sequence, with context. The record originates from a study of patients and donors after allogeneic stem cell transplantation. From the RT-PCR reads, TCRdb called clonotypes with MiXCR, one entry per CDR3 protein. The sample holds roughly 940,000 distinct CDR3 sequences; roughly 18% are singletons and the top ten take 6%. The CDR3 is made up of 12 amino acids. Germline values: CDR1 LGHDT, CDR2 YNNKEL (reference sequence). The ends were cut back, 4 bases at V and 9 bases at J, with 12 bases in the middle. This TCR came from a human donor who was either an allogeneic HSCT recipient or a stem cell or donor lymphocyte infusion donor (not recorded which). It is not recorded whose cells these are; they may come from a transplant donor. The chain has TRBV3-1 and TRBJ1-2, with D perhaps TRBD1 (6 bases). Input material: blood, either unsorted or a sorted T cell fraction (not recorded which). In nucleotides, the CDR3 is TGTGCCAGCAGCCCACGGGGGGCTAGCTACACCTTC. Its translation is CASSPRGASYTF.